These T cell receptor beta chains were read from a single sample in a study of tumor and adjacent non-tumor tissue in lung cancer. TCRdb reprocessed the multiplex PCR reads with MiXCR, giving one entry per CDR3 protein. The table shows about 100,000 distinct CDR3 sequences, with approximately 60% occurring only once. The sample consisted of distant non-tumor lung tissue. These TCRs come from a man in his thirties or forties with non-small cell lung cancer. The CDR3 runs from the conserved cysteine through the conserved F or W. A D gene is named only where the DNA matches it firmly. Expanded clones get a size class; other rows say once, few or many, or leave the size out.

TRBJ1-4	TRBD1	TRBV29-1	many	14	CSVDPGTGVEKLFF	TGCAGCGTTGACCCCGGGACAGGGGTTGAAAAACTGTTTTTT
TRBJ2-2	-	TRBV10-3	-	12	CAISIPGWELFF	TGTGCCATCAGTATTCCGGGCTGGGAGCTGTTTTTC
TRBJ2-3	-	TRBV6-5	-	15	CASSLSEGTTYTQYF	TGTGCCAGCAGCCTTAGCGAGGGGACGACATATACGCAGTATTTT
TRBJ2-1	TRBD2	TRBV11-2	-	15	CASSLSGTIYNEQFF	TGTGCCAGCAGCCTTTCCGGGACTATCTACAATGAGCAGTTCTTC
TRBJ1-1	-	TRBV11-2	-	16	CVSSLVGFNTDTEAFF	TGTGTCAGCAGCTTAGTTGGGTTTAACACGGACACTGAAGCTTTCTTT
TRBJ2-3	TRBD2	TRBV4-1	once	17	CASSQASGRADTGMQYF	TGCGCCAGCAGCCAAGCTAGCGGGAGGGCCGACACAGGTATGCAGTATTTT
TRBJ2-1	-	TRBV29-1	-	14	CRVPAQPRGHEQFF	TGTAGAGTTCCAGCCCAGCCGAGGGGCCATGAGCAGTTCTTC
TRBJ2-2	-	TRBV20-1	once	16	CSPRAYGGSVSGELFF	TGCAGTCCTAGAGCCTATGGAGGGAGTGTATCAGGGGAGCTGTTTTTT
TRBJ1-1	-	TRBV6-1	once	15	CASSENLAMITEAFF	TGTGCCAGCAGTGAAAACCTCGCGATGATCACTGAAGCTTTCTTC
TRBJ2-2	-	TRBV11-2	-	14	CVSSYETNTGELFF	TGTGTCAGTAGCTATGAAACCAACACCGGGGAGCTGTTCTTT
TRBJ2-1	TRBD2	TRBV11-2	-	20	CASSLGQFRGTSGMGNEQFF	TGTGCCAGCAGCTTAGGACAGTTCAGAGGCACTAGCGGGATGGGCAATGAGCAGTTCTTT
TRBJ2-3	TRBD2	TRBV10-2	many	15	CASRSGTSVTDTQYF	TGCGCCAGCAGGTCCGGGACTAGCGTTACAGATACGCAGTATTTT
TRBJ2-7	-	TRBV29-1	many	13	CSVVGTFSYEQYF	TGCAGCGTTGTTGGGACATTCTCCTACGAGCAGTACTTC
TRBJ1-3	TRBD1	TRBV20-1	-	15	CSARPHRGSGNTIYF	TGCAGTGCTAGGCCTCACAGGGGATCTGGAAACACCATATATTTC
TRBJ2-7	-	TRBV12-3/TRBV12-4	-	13	CASSFTDSCEQYF	TGTGCCAGCAGTTTCACCGATAGCTGCGAGCAGTACTTC
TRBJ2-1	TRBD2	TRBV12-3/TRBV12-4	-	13	CASSCSGENEQLF	TGTGCCAGCAGCTGCAGCGGGGAGAATGAGCAGCTATTC
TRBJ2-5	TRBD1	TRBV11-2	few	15	CASSLAGTGREAQYF	TGTGCCAGCAGCTTAGCCGGGACAGGACGAGAGGCCCAGTACTTC
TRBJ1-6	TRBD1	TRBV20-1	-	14	CNASGTGGSSPLHF	TGCAATGCTAGTGGGACAGGGGGAAGTTCACCCCTCCACTTT